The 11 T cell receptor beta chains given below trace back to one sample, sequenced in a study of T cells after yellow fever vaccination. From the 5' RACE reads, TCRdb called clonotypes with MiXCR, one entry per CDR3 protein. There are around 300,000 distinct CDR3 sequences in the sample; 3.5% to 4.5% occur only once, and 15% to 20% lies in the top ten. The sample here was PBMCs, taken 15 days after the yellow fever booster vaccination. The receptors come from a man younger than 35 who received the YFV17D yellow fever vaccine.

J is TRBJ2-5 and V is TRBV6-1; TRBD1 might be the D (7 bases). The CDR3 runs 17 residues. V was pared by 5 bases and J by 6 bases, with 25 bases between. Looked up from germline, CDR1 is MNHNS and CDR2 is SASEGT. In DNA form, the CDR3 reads TGTGCCAGCAGTTCCCCCGAGTCGTCAGGGGGGATGCAGACCCAGTACTTC. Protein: CASSSPESSGGMQTQYF.

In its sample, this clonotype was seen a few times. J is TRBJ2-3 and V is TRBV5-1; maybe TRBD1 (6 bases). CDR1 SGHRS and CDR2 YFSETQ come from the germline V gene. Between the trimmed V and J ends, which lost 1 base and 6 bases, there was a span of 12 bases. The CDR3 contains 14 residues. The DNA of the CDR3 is TGCGCCAGCAGCTTGTTGGGGGCCGGGGATACGCAGTATTTT. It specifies CASSLLGAGDTQYF. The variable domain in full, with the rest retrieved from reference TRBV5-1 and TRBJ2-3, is KAGVTQTPRYLIKTRGQQVTLSCSPISGHRSVSWYQQTPGQGLQFLFEYFSETQRNKGNFPGRFSGRQFSNSRSEMNVSTLELGDSALYLCASSLLGAGDTQYFGPGTRLTVL.

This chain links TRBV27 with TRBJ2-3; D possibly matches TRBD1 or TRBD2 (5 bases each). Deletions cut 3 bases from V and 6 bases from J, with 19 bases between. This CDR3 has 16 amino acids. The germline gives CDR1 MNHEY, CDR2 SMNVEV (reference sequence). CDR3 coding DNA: TGTGCCAGCAGTTTCTCCACCGGCCTAGGGGAGGATACGCAGTATTTT. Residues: CASSFSTGLGEDTQYF.

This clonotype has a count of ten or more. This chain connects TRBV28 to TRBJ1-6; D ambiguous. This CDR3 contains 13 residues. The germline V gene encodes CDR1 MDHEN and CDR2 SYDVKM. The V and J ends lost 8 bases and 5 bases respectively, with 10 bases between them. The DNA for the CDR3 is TGTGCCAGCGCTGACGGGAATAATTCACCCCTCCACTTT. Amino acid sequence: CASADGNNSPLHF.

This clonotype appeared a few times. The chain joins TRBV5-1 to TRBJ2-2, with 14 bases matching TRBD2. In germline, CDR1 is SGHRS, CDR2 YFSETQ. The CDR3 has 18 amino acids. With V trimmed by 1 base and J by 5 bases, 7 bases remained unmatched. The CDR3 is CASSLIPGLAGETGELFF. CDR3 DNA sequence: TGCGCCAGCAGCTTGATACCGGGACTAGCGGGGGAAACCGGGGAGCTGTTTTTT.

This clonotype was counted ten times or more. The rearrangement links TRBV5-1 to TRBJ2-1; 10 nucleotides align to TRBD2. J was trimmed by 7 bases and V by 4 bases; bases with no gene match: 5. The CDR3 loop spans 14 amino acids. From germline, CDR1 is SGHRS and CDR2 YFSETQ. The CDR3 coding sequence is TGCGCCAGCAGCCCAGGACTAGCGGAGAATGAGCAGTTCTTC. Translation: CASSPGLAENEQFF.

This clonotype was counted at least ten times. This chain's CDR3 is CASSVHGSTEAFF. As DNA, the CDR3 is TGTGCCAGCAGCGTGCATGGGAGCACTGAAGCTTTCTTT. The rearrangement uses TRBV9 and TRBJ1-1; D is undetermined. From germline, CDR1 is SGDLS and CDR2 YYNGEE. V was pared by 2 bases and J by 4 bases, with 9 bases between. CDR3 length: 13 residues.

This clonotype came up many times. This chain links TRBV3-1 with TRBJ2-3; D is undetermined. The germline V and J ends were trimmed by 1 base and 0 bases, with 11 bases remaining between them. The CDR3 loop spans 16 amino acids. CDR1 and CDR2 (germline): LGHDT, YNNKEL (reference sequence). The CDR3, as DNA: TGTGCCAGCAGCCAAGGGGTCGGCACCAGCACAGATACGCAGTATTTT. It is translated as CASSQGVGTSTDTQYF.

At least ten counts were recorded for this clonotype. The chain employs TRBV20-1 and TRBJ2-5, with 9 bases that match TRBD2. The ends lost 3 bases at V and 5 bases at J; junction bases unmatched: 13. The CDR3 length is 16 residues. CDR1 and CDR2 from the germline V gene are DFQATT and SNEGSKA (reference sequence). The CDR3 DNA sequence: TGCAGTGCTAGGATATTGGCTAGCGGGGTTCCGGAGACCCAGTACTTC. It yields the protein CSARILASGVPETQYF.

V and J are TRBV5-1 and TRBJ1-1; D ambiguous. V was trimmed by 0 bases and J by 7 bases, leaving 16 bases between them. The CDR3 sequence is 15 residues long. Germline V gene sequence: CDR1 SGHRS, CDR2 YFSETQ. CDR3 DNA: TGCGCCAGCAGCTTGGCCGACCTACCCGGACTTGAAGCTTTCTTT. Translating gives CASSLADLPGLEAFF.

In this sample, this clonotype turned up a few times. The CDR3 nucleotides are TGTGCCTGGAGTGCCGTGAGTGTCAGATCACCCCTCCACTTT. This gives the protein CAWSAVSVRSPLHF. J is TRBJ1-6 and V is TRBV30; D is undetermined. CDR3 length: 14 residues. Germline lookup yields CDR1 GTSNPN and CDR2 SVGIG (reference sequence). The ends were cut back, 1 base at V and 10 bases at J, with 14 bases in the middle.